The sequence of this T cell receptor beta chain was determined in a study of blood T cell repertoires in COVID-19. Overall study: T cells, B-cell-depleted T cells, or PBMCs provided the cDNA or gDNA that served as material.

The CDR3 is 14 residues long. V gave up 5 bases and J gave up 12 bases; unmatched junction bases: 11. Germline CDR1 and CDR2: LNHNV and YYDKDF (reference sequence). Sequencing was performed with immunoSEQ multiplex PCR; in TCRdb, only in-frame clones are kept and a portion is missing. Here the sample spans roughly 400,000 clones, 90% being singletons. The receptor was derived from a man aged 18-30 years who had recovered from COVID-19. V is TRBV15 and J is TRBJ2-3; 10 bases are shared with TRBD2. The sequenced sample consisted of PBMCs or T cells enriched from blood (not recorded which). The CDR3 here is CATSLGLAAFKQYF. Written as DNA, the CDR3 is TGTGCCACCAGCCTAGGACTAGCGGCTTTTAAACAGTATTTT.